Below, one T cell receptor beta chain is given with its context. The data stem from a study of blood T cell repertoires in COVID-19. The overall study: There were acute and convalescent COVID-19 samples, and they came from the United States, Italy and Spain. Nucleic acid was either cDNA or gDNA, and it came from T cells, B-cell-depleted T cells, or PBMCs.

As processed by the authors: By means of reference gene primer amplification, nucleated cell counts were estimated. TCRdb's copy holds only in-frame clones and misses some; the assay was immunoSEQ multiplex PCR. V and J calls and clone size are given by that table; D and trimming were obtained from the DNA. The repertoire includes some 250,000 clones, 81% of them detected once, and around 2.9% sits in the top ten. Germline V gives CDR1 SNHLY, CDR2 FYNNEI. J gave up 1 base and V 5 bases, and 7 bases lay outside the gene matches. The CDR3 runs 15 residues. This TCR was sampled from a woman aged 55-75 years with active or convalescent COVID-19. This chain uses TRBV2 with TRBJ1-1; TRBD1 matches 7 bases. Sequencing was done on a sample of peripheral blood. The CDR3 region has the DNA TGTGCCAGCAGTAGATCCGGGACAGCGAACACTGAAGCTTTCTTT. This gives the protein CASSRSGTANTEAFF.